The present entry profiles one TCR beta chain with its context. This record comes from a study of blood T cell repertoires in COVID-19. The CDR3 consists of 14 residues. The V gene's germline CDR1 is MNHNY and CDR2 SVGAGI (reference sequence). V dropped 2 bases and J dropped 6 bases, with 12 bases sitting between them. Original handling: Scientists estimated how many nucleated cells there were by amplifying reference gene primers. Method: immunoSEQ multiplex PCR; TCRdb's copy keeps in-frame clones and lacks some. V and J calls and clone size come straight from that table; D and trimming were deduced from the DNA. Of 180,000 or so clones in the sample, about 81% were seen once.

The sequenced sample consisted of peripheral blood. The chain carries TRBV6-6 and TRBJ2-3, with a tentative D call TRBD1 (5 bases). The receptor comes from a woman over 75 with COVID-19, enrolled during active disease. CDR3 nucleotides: TGTGCCAGCAGTTACCCCAGGGTAGAGGATACGCAGTATTTT. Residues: CASSYPRVEDTQYF.